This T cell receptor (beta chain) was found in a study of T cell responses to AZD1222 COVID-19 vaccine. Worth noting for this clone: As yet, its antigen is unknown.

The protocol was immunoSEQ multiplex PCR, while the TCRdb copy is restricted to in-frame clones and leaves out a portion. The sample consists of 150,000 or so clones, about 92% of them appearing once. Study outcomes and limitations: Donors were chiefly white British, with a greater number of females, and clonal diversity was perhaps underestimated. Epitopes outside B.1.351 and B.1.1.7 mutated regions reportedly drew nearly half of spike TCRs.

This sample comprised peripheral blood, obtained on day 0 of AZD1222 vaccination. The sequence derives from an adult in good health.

The CDR3 DNA reads TGTGCCAGCAGCTTAGCGCCCACGGCGGAGACCCAGTACTTC. This gives the protein CASSLAPTAETQYF. The V gene is TRBV7-2, the J gene TRBJ2-5; D not certain. The V gene's germline CDR1 is SGHTA and CDR2 FQGNSA. Trimming pared 0 bases from V and 5 bases from J, leaving 10 bases between. The CDR3 length is 14 residues.